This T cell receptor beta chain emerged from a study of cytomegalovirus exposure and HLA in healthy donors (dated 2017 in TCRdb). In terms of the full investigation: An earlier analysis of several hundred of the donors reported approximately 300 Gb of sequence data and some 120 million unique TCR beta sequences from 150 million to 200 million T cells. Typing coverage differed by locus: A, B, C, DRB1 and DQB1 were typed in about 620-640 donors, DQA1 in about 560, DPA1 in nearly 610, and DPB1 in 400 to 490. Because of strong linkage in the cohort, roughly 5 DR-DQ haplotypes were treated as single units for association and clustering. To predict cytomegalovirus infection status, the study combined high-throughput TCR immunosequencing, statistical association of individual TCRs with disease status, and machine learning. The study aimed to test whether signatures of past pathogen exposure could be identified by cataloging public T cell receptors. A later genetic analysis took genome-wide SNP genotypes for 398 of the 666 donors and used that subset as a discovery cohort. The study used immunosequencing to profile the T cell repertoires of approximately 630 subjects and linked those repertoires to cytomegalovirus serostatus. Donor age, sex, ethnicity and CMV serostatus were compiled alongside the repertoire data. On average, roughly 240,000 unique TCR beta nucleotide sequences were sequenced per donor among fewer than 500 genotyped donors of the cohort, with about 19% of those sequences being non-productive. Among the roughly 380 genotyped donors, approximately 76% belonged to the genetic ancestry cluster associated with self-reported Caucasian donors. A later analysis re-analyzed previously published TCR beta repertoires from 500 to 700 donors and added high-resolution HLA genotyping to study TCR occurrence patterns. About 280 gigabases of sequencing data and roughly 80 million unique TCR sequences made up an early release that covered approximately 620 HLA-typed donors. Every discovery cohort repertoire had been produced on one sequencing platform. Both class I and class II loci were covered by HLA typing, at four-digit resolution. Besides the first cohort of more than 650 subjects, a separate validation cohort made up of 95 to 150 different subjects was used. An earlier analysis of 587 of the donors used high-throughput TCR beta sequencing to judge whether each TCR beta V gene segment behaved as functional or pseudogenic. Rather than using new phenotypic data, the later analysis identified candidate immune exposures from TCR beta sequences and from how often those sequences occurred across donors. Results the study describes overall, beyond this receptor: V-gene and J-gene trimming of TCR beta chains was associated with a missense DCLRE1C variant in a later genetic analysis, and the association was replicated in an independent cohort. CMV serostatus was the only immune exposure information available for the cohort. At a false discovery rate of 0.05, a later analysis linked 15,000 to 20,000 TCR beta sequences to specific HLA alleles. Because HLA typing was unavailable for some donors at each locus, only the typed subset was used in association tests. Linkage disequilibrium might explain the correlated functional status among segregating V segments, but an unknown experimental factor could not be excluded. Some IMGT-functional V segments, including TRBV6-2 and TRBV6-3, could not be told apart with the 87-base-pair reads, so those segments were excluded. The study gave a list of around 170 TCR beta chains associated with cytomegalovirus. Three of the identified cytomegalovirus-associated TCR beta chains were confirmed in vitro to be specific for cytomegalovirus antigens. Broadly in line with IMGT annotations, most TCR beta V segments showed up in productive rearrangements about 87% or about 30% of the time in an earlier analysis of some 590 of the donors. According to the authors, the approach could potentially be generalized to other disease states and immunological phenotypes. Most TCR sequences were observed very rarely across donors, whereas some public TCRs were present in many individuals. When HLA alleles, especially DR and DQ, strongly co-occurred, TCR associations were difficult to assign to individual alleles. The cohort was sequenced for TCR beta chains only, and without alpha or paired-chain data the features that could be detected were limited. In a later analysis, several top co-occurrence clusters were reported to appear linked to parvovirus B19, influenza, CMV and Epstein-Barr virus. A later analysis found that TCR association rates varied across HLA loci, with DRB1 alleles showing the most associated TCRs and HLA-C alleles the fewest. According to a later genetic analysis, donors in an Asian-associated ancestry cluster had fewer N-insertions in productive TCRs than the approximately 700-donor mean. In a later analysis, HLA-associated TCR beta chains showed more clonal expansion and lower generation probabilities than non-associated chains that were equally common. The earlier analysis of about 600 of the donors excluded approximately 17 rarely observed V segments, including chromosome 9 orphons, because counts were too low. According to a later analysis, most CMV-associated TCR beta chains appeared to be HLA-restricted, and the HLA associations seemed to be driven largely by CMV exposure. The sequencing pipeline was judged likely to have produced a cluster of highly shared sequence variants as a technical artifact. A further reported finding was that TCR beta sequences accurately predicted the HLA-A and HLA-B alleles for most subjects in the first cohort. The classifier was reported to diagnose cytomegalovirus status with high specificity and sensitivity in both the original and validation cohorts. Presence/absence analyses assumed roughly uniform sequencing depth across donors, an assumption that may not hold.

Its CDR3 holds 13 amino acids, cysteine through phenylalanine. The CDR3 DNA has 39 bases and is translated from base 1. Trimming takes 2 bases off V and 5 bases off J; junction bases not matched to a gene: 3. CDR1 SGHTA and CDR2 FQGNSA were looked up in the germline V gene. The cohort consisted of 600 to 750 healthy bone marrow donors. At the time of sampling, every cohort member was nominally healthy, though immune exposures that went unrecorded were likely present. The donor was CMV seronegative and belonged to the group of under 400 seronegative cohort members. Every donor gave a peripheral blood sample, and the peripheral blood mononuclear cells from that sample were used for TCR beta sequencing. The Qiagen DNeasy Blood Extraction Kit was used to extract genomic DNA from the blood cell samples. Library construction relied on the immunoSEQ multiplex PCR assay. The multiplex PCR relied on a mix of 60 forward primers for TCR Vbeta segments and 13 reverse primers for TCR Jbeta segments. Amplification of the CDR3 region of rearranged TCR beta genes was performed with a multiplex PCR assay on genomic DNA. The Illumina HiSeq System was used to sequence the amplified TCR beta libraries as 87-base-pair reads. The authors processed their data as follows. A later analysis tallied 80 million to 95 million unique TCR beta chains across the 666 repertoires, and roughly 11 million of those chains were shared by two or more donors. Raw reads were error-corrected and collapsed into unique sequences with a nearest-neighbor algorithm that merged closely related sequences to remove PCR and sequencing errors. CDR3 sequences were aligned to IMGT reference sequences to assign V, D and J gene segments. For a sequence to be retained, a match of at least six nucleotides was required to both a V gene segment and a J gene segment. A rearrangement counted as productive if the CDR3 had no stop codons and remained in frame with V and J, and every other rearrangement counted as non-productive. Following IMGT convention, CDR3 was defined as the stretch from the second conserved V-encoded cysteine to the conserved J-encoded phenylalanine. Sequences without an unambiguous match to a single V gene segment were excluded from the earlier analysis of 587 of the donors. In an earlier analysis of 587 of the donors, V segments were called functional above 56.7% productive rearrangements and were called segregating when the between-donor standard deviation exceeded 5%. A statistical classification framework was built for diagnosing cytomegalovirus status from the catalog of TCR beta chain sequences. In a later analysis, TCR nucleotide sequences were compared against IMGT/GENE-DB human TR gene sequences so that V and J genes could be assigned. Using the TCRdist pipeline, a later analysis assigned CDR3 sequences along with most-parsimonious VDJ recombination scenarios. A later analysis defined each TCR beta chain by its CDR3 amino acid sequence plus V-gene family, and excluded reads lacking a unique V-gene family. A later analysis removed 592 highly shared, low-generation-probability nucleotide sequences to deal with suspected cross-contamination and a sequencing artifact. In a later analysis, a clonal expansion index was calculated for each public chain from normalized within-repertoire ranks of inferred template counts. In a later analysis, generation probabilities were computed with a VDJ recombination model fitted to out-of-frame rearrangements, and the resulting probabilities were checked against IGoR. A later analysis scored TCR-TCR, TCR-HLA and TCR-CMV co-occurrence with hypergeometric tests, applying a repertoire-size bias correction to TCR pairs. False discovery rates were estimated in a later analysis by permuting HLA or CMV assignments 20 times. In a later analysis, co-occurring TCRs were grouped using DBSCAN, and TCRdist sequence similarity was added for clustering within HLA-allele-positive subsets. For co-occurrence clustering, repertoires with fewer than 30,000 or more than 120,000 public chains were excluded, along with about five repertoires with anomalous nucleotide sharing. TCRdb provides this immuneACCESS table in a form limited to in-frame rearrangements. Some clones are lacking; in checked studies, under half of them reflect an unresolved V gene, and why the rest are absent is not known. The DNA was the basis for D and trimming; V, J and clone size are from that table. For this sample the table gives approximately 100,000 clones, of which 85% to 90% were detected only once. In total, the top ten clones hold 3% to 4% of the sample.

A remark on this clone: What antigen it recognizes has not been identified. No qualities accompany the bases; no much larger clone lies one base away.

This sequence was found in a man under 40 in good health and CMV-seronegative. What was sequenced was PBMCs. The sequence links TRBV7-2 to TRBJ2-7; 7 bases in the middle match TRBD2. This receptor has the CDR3 CASSLRLANEQYF. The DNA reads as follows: TGTGCCAGCAGCTTAAGACTAGCCAACGAGCAGTACTTC.